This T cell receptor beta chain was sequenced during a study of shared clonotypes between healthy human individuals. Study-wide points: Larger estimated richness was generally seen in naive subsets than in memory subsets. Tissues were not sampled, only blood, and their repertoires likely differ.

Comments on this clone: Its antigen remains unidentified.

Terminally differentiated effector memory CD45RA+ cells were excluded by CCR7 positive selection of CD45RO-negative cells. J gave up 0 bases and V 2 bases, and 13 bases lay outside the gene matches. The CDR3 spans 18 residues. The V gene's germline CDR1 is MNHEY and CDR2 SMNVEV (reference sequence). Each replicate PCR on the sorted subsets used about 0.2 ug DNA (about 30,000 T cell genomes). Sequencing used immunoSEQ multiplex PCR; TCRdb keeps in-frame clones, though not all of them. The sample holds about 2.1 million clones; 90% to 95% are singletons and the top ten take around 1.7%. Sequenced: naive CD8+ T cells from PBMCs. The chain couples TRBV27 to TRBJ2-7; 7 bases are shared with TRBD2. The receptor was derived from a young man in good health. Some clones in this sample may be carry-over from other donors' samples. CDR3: CASSLDGREIGFSYEQYF. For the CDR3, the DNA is TGTGCCAGCAGTTTAGATGGGAGGGAGATAGGATTCTCCTACGAGCAGTACTTC.